This T cell receptor beta chain originates from a study of blood T cell repertoires in COVID-19. Germline lookup yields CDR1 SGHTA and CDR2 FQGNSA. V gave up 4 bases and J gave up 6 bases; unmatched junction bases: 3. The CDR3 totals 14 residues. This clone was seen only once. As handled by the study authors: Reference gene primer amplification in the assay estimated nucleated cell counts. Measured with immunoSEQ multiplex PCR; TCRdb has only the in-frame clones, and not every one. The V and J calls and clone size were taken over from that table, and D and trimming were inferred from the DNA. The sample yields about 140,000 clones, 84% seen once.

The chain uses TRBV7-2 and TRBJ1-6, with 7 bases that match TRBD1. Sequencing used PBMCs or T cells enriched from blood (not recorded which). The TCR comes from a woman aged 50 to 60 with acute COVID-19. The CDR3 sequence: CASSSGQFNSPLHF. The DNA for the CDR3 is TGTGCCAGCAGCTCGGGACAGTTTAATTCACCCCTCCACTTT.